This is a list of T cell receptor beta chains from one sample in a study of yellow fever vaccine responses in identical twins. A single record per CDR3 protein comes from TCRdb applying MiXCR to the RT-PCR reads. The sample lists about 16,000 distinct CDR3 sequences, 82% occurring once. This material consisted of T cells from blood (PBMCs), unsorted or a sorted subset (not recorded which), taken before or after yellow fever vaccination (not recorded which). The origin of the receptors is a young woman who received the yellow fever vaccine. CDR3s include the opening cysteine and the closing phenylalanine or tryptophan. Fields, in order: clone size, J gene, V gene, D gene, CDR3 protein, CDR3 DNA. D genes are given only for firm matches. Part of the rows lack a size; the others show once, few, many or a class for expanded clones.

few | TRBJ2-2 | TRBV9 | . | CASSGGTGELFF | TGTGCCAGCAGCGGGGGCACCGGGGAGCTGTTTTTT
once | TRBJ2-3 | TRBV2 | . | CASSVEGTQYF | TGTGCCAGCAGTGTGGAGGGTACGCAGTATTTT
. | TRBJ2-7 | TRBV11-3 | . | CASSLDPRGEQYF | TGTGCCAGCAGCTTGGACCCGAGAGGCGAGCAGTACTTC
. | TRBJ2-7 | TRBV20-1 | TRBD1 | CSASRGQGLYEQYF | TGCAGTGCTAGTCGGGGACAGGGGCTCTACGAGCAGTACTTC
. | TRBJ2-5 | TRBV3-1 | TRBD2 | CASSQPLAGGRETQYF | TGTGCCAGCAGCCAACCCCTAGCGGGAGGCCGGGAGACCCAGTACTTC
. | TRBJ2-3 | TRBV6-2/TRBV6-3 | . | CASRPLPPGPTSTDTQYF | TGTGCCAGCAGGCCCTTACCCCCGGGACCTACTAGCACAGATACGCAGTATTTT
. | TRBJ2-7 | TRBV11-3 | . | CASSLSRRATHF | TGTGCCAGCAGCCTCTCCCGCCGGGCGACCCACTTC
. | TRBJ2-7 | TRBV29-1 | . | CSVEAPFTGRAYEQYF | TGCAGCGTTGAAGCCCCGTTCACGGGGCGGGCCTACGAGCAGTACTTC
. | TRBJ2-7 | TRBV28 | . | CASRRTYEQYF | TGTGCCAGCAGAAGGACCTACGAGCAGTACTTC
. | TRBJ2-7 | TRBV6-2/TRBV6-3 | TRBD1 | CASSYSETGGYEQYF | TGTGCCAGCAGTTACTCGGAGACAGGGGGCTACGAGCAGTACTTC
. | TRBJ1-5 | TRBV2 | . | CANGDLNQPQHF | TGTGCTAACGGGGACCTCAATCAGCCCCAGCATTTT
. | TRBJ2-5 | TRBV29-1 | . | CSAEGQGETQYF | TGCAGCGCCGAAGGGCAGGGAGAGACCCAGTACTTC
once | TRBJ2-7 | TRBV6-1 | TRBD1 | CASSPGQGINYEQYF | TGTGCCAGCAGTCCCGGACAGGGAATAAACTACGAGCAGTACTTC